A single sample is the source of the 17 T cell receptor beta chains below, sequenced in a study of cytomegalovirus exposure and HLA in healthy donors. The study ran its PCR with 60 Vbeta and 13 Jbeta primers. Using immunoSEQ multiplex PCR, the repertoire was profiled, and TCRdb retains in-frame clones only, with some absent. Here the sample spans around 99,000 clones, over 60% being singletons. Material for sequencing was PBMCs. All receptors derive from a male donor in good health and CMV-seronegative.

The rearrangement joins TRBV5-1 to TRBJ2-3; 10 bases agree with TRBD2. The V gene's germline CDR1 is SGHRS and CDR2 YFSETQ. V dropped 0 bases and J dropped 0; count of bases not matched to a gene: 1. CDR3 size: 16 residues. The CDR3 protein is CASSLGTSGSTDTQYF. DNA for the CDR3: TGCGCCAGCAGCTTGGGGACTAGCGGTAGCACAGATACGCAGTATTTT.

The chain recombines TRBV30 with TRBJ2-5, with a possible D match to TRBD2 (5 bases). The CDR3 sequence is 15 residues long. Per germline, CDR1 GTSNPN and CDR2 SVGIG (reference sequence). V dropped 0 bases and J dropped 2 bases, with 13 bases sitting between them. The CDR3 DNA sequence: TGTGCCTGGAGTGTATGGTCTCGGGGTCAAGAGACCCAGTACTTC. Protein sequence: CAWSVWSRGQETQYF.

The rearrangement joins TRBV11-2 to TRBJ2-5; 7 bases map to TRBD1. The junction had 2 bases not matched to a gene; V was cut back by 2 bases and J by 5 bases. Per germline, CDR1 SGHAT and CDR2 FQNNGV. This CDR3 has 13 residues. The CDR3, as DNA: TGTGCCAGCAGCTTACAGGGGGAGGAGACCCAGTACTTC. This translates into CASSLQGEETQYF.

The chain links TRBV4-1 to TRBJ2-1, with 10 positions matching TRBD2. Trimming at V came to 1 base and at J to 9 bases, leaving 6 bases not matched to a gene. The CDR3 runs to 15 residues. Germline loops: CDR1 MGHRA, CDR2 YSYEKL. The CDR3 coding sequence is TGCGCCAGCAGCCAAGGGCTAGCGGGAGTTCTTGAGCAGTTCTTC. It translates to CASSQGLAGVLEQFF.

The V and J genes are TRBV5-6 and TRBJ2-6, with D possibly matching TRBD2 (5 bases). Deletions cut 4 bases from V and 0 bases from J, with 14 bases between. The germline CDR1 and CDR2 sequences are SGHDT and YYEEEE. The CDR3 has 17 residues. The CDR3 is CASSAGDANSGANVLTF. The CDR3 region has the DNA TGTGCCAGCAGCGCGGGTGATGCTAACTCTGGGGCCAACGTCCTGACTTTC.

This chain connects TRBV6-6 to TRBJ2-3, with 8 nucleotides matching TRBD1. Germline CDR1 MNHNY, CDR2 SVGAGI (reference sequence). This CDR3 comprises 15 residues. The V gene end was trimmed by 1 base and the J gene end by 4 bases; junction bases not matched to a gene: 4. The CDR3, as DNA: TGTGCCAGCAGTTACTTAGGACAGGGAGCAGATACGCAGTATTTT. Translated, it gives CASSYLGQGADTQYF.

The CDR3 is CAWRGTLGLAGERDTQYF. The DNA of the CDR3 is TGTGCCTGGAGGGGCACCCTGGGACTAGCGGGAGAGAGGGATACGCAGTATTTT. The chain carries TRBV30 and TRBJ2-3, with 14 bases that match TRBD2. The germline gives CDR1 GTSNPN, CDR2 SVGIG (reference sequence). This CDR3 has 18 amino acids. Unmatched junction bases numbered 14, after V lost 3 bases and J lost 6 bases.

In DNA, the CDR3 is TGTGCCAGCAGCTTGGAGCTAGCGACTCACACAGATACGCAGTATTTT. It translates to CASSLELATHTDTQYF. The gene calls are TRBV5-4 and TRBJ2-3, with D tentatively TRBD2 (6 bases). This CDR3 is 16 amino acids long. Per germline, CDR1 SGHNT and CDR2 YYREEE (reference sequence). Trimming removed 0 bases at V and 2 bases at J, with 13 bases between.

This clone appeared a few times. The chain links TRBV6-4 to TRBJ2-3; TRBD1 matches 7 bases. V trimming: 6 bases; J trimming: 1 base; junction bases outside the gene matches: 1. Germline V CDR1 and CDR2: MRHNA, SNTAGT. The CDR3 runs to 13 residues. The CDR3 sequence: CASSGQGTDTQYF. CDR3 nucleotide sequence: TGTGCCAGCAGCGGACAGGGCACAGATACGCAGTATTTT.

The rearrangement links TRBV7-9 to TRBJ2-3, with 7 nucleotides matching TRBD1. Germline V gene lookup returns CDR1 SEHNR and CDR2 FQNEAQ (reference sequence). The CDR3 has 15 amino acids. V dropped 2 bases and J dropped 0; count of bases not matched to a gene: 2. Here the CDR3 reads CASSLPGGSTDTQYF. CDR3 bases: TGTGCCAGCAGCTTACCAGGGGGAAGCACAGATACGCAGTATTTT.

This sequence joins TRBV19 and TRBJ2-7, with TRBD1 identical over 10 bases. Germline V gene data show CDR1 as LNHDA and CDR2 as SQIVND (reference sequence). The CDR3 runs to 15 residues. Trimming at V came to 1 base and at J to 2 bases, leaving 2 bases not matched to a gene. Here the CDR3 DNA reads TGTGCCAGTAGTATAGCCGGGACAGGGGCCTACGAGCAGTACTTC. This sequence encodes CASSIAGTGAYEQYF.

The sample holds one count of this clone. The rearrangement joins TRBV12-5 to TRBJ2-2; 12 bases are a match to TRBD2. The ends lost 3 bases at V and 5 bases at J; junction bases unmatched: 4. The CDR3 has 16 residues. Germline CDR1 reads LGHNT; CDR2 reads FRNRAP. The CDR3 DNA reads as TGTGCTAGTGGTTTTTCTCTAGCGGGAGGGACCGGGGAGCTGTTTTTT. Residues: CASGFSLAGGTGELFF.

This clone was detected a few times. The chain combines TRBV27 with TRBJ1-1, with TRBD1 identical over 10 bases. Trimming at V came to 5 bases and at J to 6 bases, leaving 15 bases not matched to a gene. The CDR3 spans 17 residues. The germline CDR1 and CDR2 sequences are MNHEY and SMNVEV (reference sequence). The CDR3 loop reads CASSPTGQGGMSAEAFF. The CDR3 DNA reads TGTGCCAGCAGTCCCACTGGACAGGGGGGCATGTCGGCTGAAGCTTTCTTT.

The chain has TRBV7-9 and TRBJ2-7; D gene ambiguous. The CDR3 totals 15 residues. Trimming left V 5 bases short and J 0 bases short, with 14 bases between. Germline-derived CDR1 and CDR2 are SEHNR and FQNEAQ (reference sequence). The CDR3 is CASSADGGVSYEQYF. The CDR3 DNA reads as TGTGCCAGCAGCGCTGACGGCGGCGTCTCCTACGAGCAGTACTTC.

As regards this clone: The junction does not match germline at one end; this may be a read error. The V call is TRBV6-4, the J call TRBJ2-1; 8 bases match TRBD2. There are 16 residues in the CDR3. Looked up from germline, CDR1 is MRHNA and CDR2 is SNTAGT. CDR3 coding DNA: TGTGCCACCAGTGACTCGGGGGGGGAGGGCTACAATGAGCAGTTCTTC. Its translation is CATSDSGGEGYNEQFF.

The chain joins TRBV29-1 to TRBJ2-1; D remains ambiguous. Trimming cost V 3 bases and J 0 bases, with 9 bases left between them. The CDR3 has 14 amino acids. The germline CDR1 and CDR2 sequences are SQVTM and ANQGSEA. The CDR3 sequence is CSVDLPSSYNEQFF. The CDR3 DNA is TGCAGCGTTGATCTTCCGAGCTCCTACAATGAGCAGTTCTTC.

This clone was detected once. The chain combines TRBV14 with TRBJ2-1; 7 nucleotides agree with TRBD1. This CDR3 has 15 amino acids. CDR1 is SGHDN and CDR2 is FVKESK in the germline V gene. Trimming removed 4 bases from V and 5 bases from J; junction bases left unmatched: 8. DNA for the CDR3: TGTGCCAGCAGCCCCCGACAGGGCCTAAACAATGAGCAGTTCTTC. This codes for CASSPRQGLNNEQFF.